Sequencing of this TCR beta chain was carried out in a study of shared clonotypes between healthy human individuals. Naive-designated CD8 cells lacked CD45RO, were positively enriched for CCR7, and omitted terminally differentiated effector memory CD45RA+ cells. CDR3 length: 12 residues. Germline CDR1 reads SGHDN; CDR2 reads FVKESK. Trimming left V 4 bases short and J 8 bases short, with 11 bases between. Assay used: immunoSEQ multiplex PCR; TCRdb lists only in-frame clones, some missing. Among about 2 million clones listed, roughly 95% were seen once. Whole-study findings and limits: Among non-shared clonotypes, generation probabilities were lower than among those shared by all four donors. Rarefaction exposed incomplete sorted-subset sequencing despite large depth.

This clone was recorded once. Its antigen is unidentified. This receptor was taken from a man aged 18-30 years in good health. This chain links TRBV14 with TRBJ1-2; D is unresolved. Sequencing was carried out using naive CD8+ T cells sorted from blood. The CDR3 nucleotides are TGTGCCAGCAGCCTAAGGTGGGAAGGCTACACCTTC. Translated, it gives CASSLRWEGYTF.